One sample yielded the 29 T cell receptor beta chains listed below, sequenced in a study of blood T cell repertoires in COVID-19. TCRdb keeps only in-frame clones here, not all; method: immunoSEQ multiplex PCR. The table lists about 190,000 clones, roughly 80% of them singletons. Sequencing was done on a sample of peripheral blood. The receptors shown here come from a man aged 50 to 59 who had recovered from COVID-19.

The J gene is TRBJ1-1, the V gene TRBV5-1; D remains ambiguous. This CDR3 spans 16 amino acids. With 0 bases removed from V and 1 base from J, the gap between germline ends came to 13 bases. Germline CDR1 is SGHRS and CDR2 is YFSETQ. Here the CDR3 reads CASSLGLTRQNTEAFF. The CDR3 coding sequence is TGCGCCAGCAGCTTGGGCCTCACCAGGCAGAACACTGAAGCTTTCTTT. Drawing the rest from reference TRBV5-1 and TRBJ1-1, the complete variable domain is KAGVTQTPRYLIKTRGQQVTLSCSPISGHRSVSWYQQTPGQGLQFLFEYFSETQRNKGNFPGRFSGRQFSNSRSEMNVSTLELGDSALYLCASSLGLTRQNTEAFFGQGTRLTVV.

V gene TRBV29-1 combines with J gene TRBJ1-1; 8 nucleotides line up with TRBD1. Germline V gene sequence: CDR1 SQVTM, CDR2 ANQGSEA. V trimming: 6 bases; J trimming: 4 bases; junction bases outside the gene matches: 10. CDR3 length: 14 amino acids. CDR3 nucleotide sequence: TGCAGCGTCGAGGGTGACAGGGGAGGCACTGAAGCTTTCTTT. Translation gives CSVEGDRGGTEAFF.

CDR3 DNA: TGTGCCAGTAGTATTGGCGGGAGGACAGATACGCAGTATTTT. Amino acid sequence: CASSIGGRTDTQYF. The V and J genes are TRBV19 and TRBJ2-3; 8 nucleotides line up with TRBD2. With 3 bases clipped from V and 3 bases from J, the junction kept 2 bases outside the gene matches. Germline CDR1 is LNHDA and CDR2 is SQIVND (reference sequence). This CDR3 comprises 14 residues.

The rearrangement links TRBV12-5 to TRBJ2-2, with D possibly TRBD1 on 5 matching bases. This CDR3 contains 14 residues. Germline V gene sequence: CDR1 LGHNT, CDR2 FRNRAP. Deletions cut 3 bases from V and 1 base from J, with 6 bases between. The CDR3 DNA sequence: TGTGCTAGTGGTTTAACAGGGAACACCGGGGAGCTGTTTTTT. Its protein product is CASGLTGNTGELFF.

The chain couples TRBV5-5 to TRBJ2-2, with D possibly matching TRBD2 (6 bases). This CDR3 spans 15 amino acids. CDR1 and CDR2 (germline): SGHKS, YYEKEE (reference sequence). The V gene lost 0 bases and the J gene lost 4 bases, with 10 bases spanning the gap. The CDR3 reads CASSLGSGGTGELFF. CDR3 bases: TGTGCCAGCAGCTTGGGATCCGGGGGCACCGGGGAGCTGTTTTTT.

The chain recombines TRBV11-2 with TRBJ2-1, with TRBD2 matching over 10 bases. CDR3 length equals 16 residues. The trim removed 1 base at V and 9 bases at J, leaving 9 bases unmatched. Per germline, CDR1 SGHAT and CDR2 FQNNGV. The CDR3: CASSLVFASGSSEQFF. The CDR3 nucleotides are TGTGCCAGCAGCTTAGTGTTCGCTAGCGGGAGTAGTGAGCAGTTCTTC.

Of note for this clone: The sample carries other DNA sequences with the same CDR3. The chain uses TRBV30 and TRBJ1-6, with 7 bases matching TRBD1. This CDR3 region has 14 residues. The trim removed 2 bases at V and 7 bases at J, leaving 5 bases unmatched. The V gene's germline CDR1 is GTSNPN and CDR2 SVGIG (reference sequence). DNA of the CDR3: TGTGCCTGGAGTAGAGACAGGGTAAATTCACCCCTCCACTTT. Residues: CAWSRDRVNSPLHF. Looking up the rest from reference TRBV30 and TRBJ1-6 gives the full variable domain: SQTIHQWPATLVQPVGSPLSLECTVEGTSNPNLYWYRQAAGRGLQLLFYSVGIGQISSEVPQNLSASRPQDRQFILSSKKLLLSDSGFYLCAWSRDRVNSPLHFGNGTRLTVT.

This clone has a handful of counts. V usage is TRBV28 and J usage is TRBJ2-5; 11 nucleotides align to TRBD2. The CDR3 runs to 15 residues. V lost 4 bases to trimming and J lost 7 bases; unmatched junction nucleotides: 8. Germline CDR1 MDHEN, CDR2 SYDVKM. In nucleotides, the CDR3 is TGTGCCAGCAGTTCTCTAGCGGGAGGACTTGGGACCCAGTACTTC. It is translated as CASSSLAGGLGTQYF. The whole variable domain, remainder taken from reference TRBV28 and TRBJ2-5, is DVKVTQSSRYLVKRTGEKVFLECVQDMDHENMFWYRQDPGLGLRLIYFSYDVKMKEKGDIPEGYSVSREKKERFSLILESASTNQTSMYLCASSSLAGGLGTQYFGPGTRLLVL.

The CDR3 nucleotides are TGTGCCAGCAGCTTTATACAGGGTGGCACCGGGGAGCTGTTTTTT. Protein sequence: CASSFIQGGTGELFF. J is TRBJ2-2 and V is TRBV7-7; a possible D gene is TRBD1 (6 bases). Trimming pared 3 bases from V and 4 bases from J, leaving 12 bases between. This CDR3 region has 15 residues. The germline CDR1 and CDR2 sequences are SSHAT and FNYEAQ (reference sequence).

The chain recombines TRBV27 with TRBJ2-1, with TRBD1 matching over 11 bases. The J segment lost 7 bases and the V segment lost 6 bases, leaving 8 bases of the junction unmatched. The CDR3 contains 15 residues. Germline CDR1 reads MNHEY; CDR2 reads SMNVEV (reference sequence). Here the CDR3 DNA reads TGTGCCAGCAGAGTGGACAGGGGGCAGATAAATGAGCAGTTCTTC. Translating gives CASRVDRGQINEQFF.

J is TRBJ2-7 and V is TRBV7-9; no firm D call. The V end lost 1 base, the J end lost 4 bases, and 11 bases lay between the germline ends. CDR1 is SEHNR and CDR2 is FQNEAQ in the germline V gene (reference sequence). This CDR3 region has 14 residues. The CDR3 DNA sequence: TGTGCCAGCAGCTTAGATCTGACGGGTTACGAGCAGTACTTC. It yields the protein CASSLDLTGYEQYF.

The rearrangement joins TRBV13 to TRBJ1-6, with D uncertain. V gave up 5 bases and J gave up 8 bases, with 7 bases separating them. Germline V gives CDR1 PRHDT, CDR2 FYEKMQ (reference sequence). This CDR3 has 12 amino acids. In nucleotides, the CDR3 is TGTGCCAGCAGCAAGCTGGATTCACCCCTCCACTTT. Its translation: CASSKLDSPLHF.

The V call is TRBV3-1 (or the pseudogene TRBV3-2), the J call TRBJ2-1; maybe TRBD2 (6 bases). Germline loops: CDR1 LGHDT, CDR2 YNNKEL (reference sequence). This CDR3 has 16 amino acids. Trimming cost V 3 bases and J 0 bases, with 12 bases left between them. This CDR3 is CASSHGRRSSYNEQFF. The CDR3 DNA sequence: TGTGCCAGCAGCCATGGGAGGCGAAGCTCCTACAATGAGCAGTTCTTC.

V gene TRBV18 combines with J gene TRBJ1-4; a possible D gene is TRBD1 (5 bases). The V end lost 3 bases, the J end lost 13 bases, and 24 bases lay between the germline ends. The CDR3 spans 16 residues. Germline V gene lookup returns CDR1 KGHSH and CDR2 LQKENI. As DNA, the CDR3 is TGTGCCAGCTCACCTGGGCAAACTAGGGACTCTAAAGGACTGTTTTTT. Encoded protein: CASSPGQTRDSKGLFF. Looking up the rest from reference TRBV18 and TRBJ1-4 gives the full variable domain: NAGVMQNPRHLVRRRGQEARLRCSPMKGHSHVYWYRQLPEEGLKFMVYLQKENIIDESGMPKERFSAEFPKEGPSILRIQQVVRGDSAAYFCASSPGQTRDSKGLFFGSGTQLSVL.

This chain uses TRBV7-3 with TRBJ2-5, with a weak D call TRBD2 (6 bases). From germline, CDR1 is SGHTA and CDR2 FQGTGA. The CDR3 loop spans 15 amino acids. V dropped 1 base and J dropped 5 bases, with 14 bases sitting between them. The CDR3 coding sequence is TGTGCCAGCAGCTTAAATCTAGCGCGAGGGGAGACCCAGTACTTC. Protein: CASSLNLARGETQYF.

This chain uses TRBV27 with TRBJ1-5; 9 positions match TRBD1. This CDR3 contains 15 residues. V gave up 4 bases and J gave up 11 bases; unmatched junction bases: 12. Germline CDR1 MNHEY, CDR2 SMNVEV (reference sequence). CDR3 residues: CASSSLLTGGRAQHF. Written as DNA, the CDR3 is TGTGCCAGCAGTTCCCTCCTAACAGGGGGCAGGGCCCAGCATTTT.

V gene TRBV28 combines with J gene TRBJ1-2; D perhaps matches TRBD1 (6 bases). Germline V lookup: CDR1 MDHEN, CDR2 SYDVKM. CDR3 length: 18 amino acids. Trimming pared 5 bases from V and 4 bases from J, leaving 26 bases between. The DNA of the CDR3 is TGTGCCAGCAGTCCACTTATCCATATGGACAGCAACTTCTATGGCTACACCTTC. It codes for CASSPLIHMDSNFYGYTF.

The chain uses TRBV4-3 and TRBJ2-2, with D hard to call. V lost 0 bases, J lost 0 bases, and 11 bases lay in between. Germline loops: CDR1 LGHNA, CDR2 YSLEER. CDR3 length: 17 residues. The DNA of the CDR3 is TGCGCCAGCAGCCAAGAACCCACCGCGGCGAACACCGGGGAGCTGTTTTTT. This gives the protein CASSQEPTAANTGELFF.

The rearrangement joins TRBV3-1 (or the pseudogene TRBV3-2) to TRBJ1-1, with 9 bases identical to TRBD1. The CDR3 contains 14 residues. CDR1 and CDR2 (germline): LGHDT, YNNKEL (reference sequence). V gave up 1 base and J gave up 7 bases; unmatched junction bases: 4. This chain's CDR3 is CASSQGTGAVEAFF. The DNA of the CDR3 is TGTGCCAGCAGCCAAGGGACAGGGGCCGTTGAAGCTTTCTTT.

The chain joins TRBV5-4 to TRBJ2-1; TRBD2 matches 8 bases. Germline values: CDR1 SGHNT, CDR2 YYREEE (reference sequence). V dropped 4 bases and J dropped 8; count of bases not matched to a gene: 11. The CDR3 covers 15 residues. CDR3 nucleotides: TGTGCCAGCAGCGGGGGAGGGACTAGTACCCATGAGCAGTTCTTC. It encodes CASSGGGTSTHEQFF.

This clone was found once. The rearrangement links TRBV29-1 to TRBJ2-1; 8 positions match TRBD2. CDR3 length equals 14 residues. V lost 7 bases and J lost 4; bases outside the gene matches: 9. Per the germline V gene, CDR1 is SQVTM and CDR2 is ANQGSEA. The CDR3 DNA sequence: TGCAGCGATAGAGCGGGAGCGCTATACAATGAGCAGTTCTTC. Protein product: CSDRAGALYNEQFF.

Notes on this clone: An end of the junction differs from the germline gene, which may be a read error. This chain links TRBV14 with TRBJ2-3, with TRBD2 as a possible D gene (5 bases). Germline-derived CDR1 and CDR2 are SGHDN and FVKESK. The CDR3 has 15 amino acids. The DNA for the CDR3 is TGTGCCAGCAGCCTTGAGGGCCATTACACAAATACGCAGTATTTT. This translates into CASSLEGHYTNTQYF.

The V gene is TRBV2, the J gene TRBJ2-2; D uncertain. The CDR3 has 14 amino acids. CDR1 SNHLY and CDR2 FYNNEI come from the germline V gene. The germline V and J ends were trimmed by 6 bases and 0 bases, with 8 bases remaining between them. The CDR3 region is CASSSTANTGELFF. The CDR3 nucleotides are TGTGCCAGCAGCTCAACAGCGAACACCGGGGAGCTGTTTTTT. Together with reference TRBV2 and TRBJ2-2, the CDR3 gives the full variable domain: EPEVTQTPSHQVTQMGQEVILRCVPISNHLYFYWYRQILGQKVEFLVSFYNNEISEKSEIFDDQFSVERPDGSNFTLKIRSTKLEDSAMYFCASSSTANTGELFFGEGSRLTVL.

The chain joins TRBV10-3 to TRBJ1-2; 9 bases map to TRBD1. V trimming: 3 bases; J trimming: 4 bases; junction bases outside the gene matches: 9. From germline, CDR1 is ENHRY and CDR2 SYGVKD. CDR3 length: 16 residues. The CDR3 DNA is TGTGCCATCAGTGATTTGGACAGGGGAGGAAGCTATGGCTACACCTTC. It encodes CAISDLDRGGSYGYTF.

The V gene is TRBV19, the J gene TRBJ2-2; TRBD1 agrees at 9 bases. From germline, CDR1 is LNHDA and CDR2 SQIVND (reference sequence). This CDR3 is 15 amino acids long. The trim removed 10 bases at V and 1 base at J, leaving 7 bases unmatched. As DNA, the CDR3 is TGTGCCACTAGGACAGGGGCCATGAACACCGGGGAGCTGTTTTTT. This translates into CATRTGAMNTGELFF.

As regards this clone: This same CDR3 is encoded by further DNA sequences in the sample. The genes are TRBV30 and TRBJ1-3; D is ambiguous. V was cut by 0 bases and J by 2 bases, with 8 bases left in between. CDR1 is GTSNPN, CDR2 SVGIG, per germline (reference sequence). The length of the CDR3 is 14 residues. The CDR3 nucleotides are TGTGCCTGGAGTGTAAACAAAGCTGGAAACACCATATATTTT. It encodes CAWSVNKAGNTIYF.

This clone has just a few counts. The V and J genes are TRBV19 and TRBJ1-1, with D unresolved. The CDR3 is made up of 16 amino acids. V was trimmed by 3 bases and J by 0 bases, leaving 14 bases between them. Per germline, CDR1 LNHDA and CDR2 SQIVND (reference sequence). DNA for the CDR3: TGTGCCAGTAGTATCCGTGGCAGAATGATGAACACTGAAGCTTTCTTT. This codes for CASSIRGRMMNTEAFF. Complete variable domain (other parts from reference TRBV19 and TRBJ1-1): DGGITQSPKYLFRKEGQNVTLSCEQNLNHDAMYWYRQDPGQGLRLIYYSQIVNDFQKGDIAEGYSVSREKKESFPLTVTSAQKNPTAFYLCASSIRGRMMNTEAFFGQGTRLTVV.

This chain links TRBV6-6 with TRBJ2-1; no clear D. From germline, CDR1 is MNHNY and CDR2 SVGAGI (reference sequence). The germline V and J ends were trimmed by 0 bases and 6 bases, with 9 bases remaining between them. This CDR3 is 14 amino acids long. The CDR3 is CASSYSGQFNEQFF. Written as DNA, the CDR3 is TGTGCCAGCAGTTACTCTGGGCAGTTCAATGAGCAGTTCTTC.

The V gene is TRBV11-2, the J gene TRBJ2-1, with 8 bases matching TRBD2. J gave up 1 base and V 1 base, and 3 bases lay outside the gene matches. This CDR3 is 16 amino acids long. CDR1 is SGHAT and CDR2 is FQNNGV in the germline V gene. The CDR3 coding sequence is TGTGCCAGCAGCTTAGGGTCGGGAGGGTCCTACAATGAGCAGTTCTTC. It encodes CASSLGSGGSYNEQFF.